This T cell receptor beta chain was profiled in a study of blood T cells in healthy people across ages. Donors were systemically healthy Caucasian individuals from Russia aged about 6 to 95 years. V dropped 6 bases and J dropped 10 bases, with 10 bases sitting between them. The CDR3 spans 11 residues. Germline V CDR1 and CDR2: SNHLY, FYNNEI. PCR was performed a second time for roughly 7 to 12 cycles using a sample-barcoded 5' primer and a J-beta primer mix. TCRdb re-derived calls from the 5' RACE reads in MiXCR, one entry per CDR3 protein. The table shows 710,000 or so distinct CDR3 sequences, with about 30% occurring only once. This clonotype was seen many times.

The material sequenced was blood. This clonotype originated in a woman at least 80 years old in good health. The chain employs TRBV2 and TRBJ2-1; D not resolved. The CDR3 loop reads CASSPAWEQFF. CDR3 in DNA: TGTGCCAGCAGCCCAGCATGGGAGCAGTTCTTC.